The 28 T cell receptor beta chains below all came from one sample that was sequenced in a study of blood T cell repertoires in COVID-19. Repertoires were generated with immunoSEQ multiplex PCR, while TCRdb's copy carries only in-frame clones and drops some. The sample contains 220,000 or so clones, about 88% of which appear only once. Material: peripheral blood. These receptors all come from a woman aged 50 to 60 with COVID-19, enrolled during active disease.

The gene calls are TRBV25-1 and TRBJ1-6; 7 bases match TRBD1. CDR1 is MGHDK and CDR2 is SYGVNS in the germline V gene. The length of the CDR3 is 15 residues. V was clipped by 3 bases and J by 7 bases; unmatched bases: 6. The CDR3 nucleotides are TGTGCCAGCAGTGACCCGCAGGGGGTGAATTCACCCCTCCACTTT. Protein sequence: CASSDPQGVNSPLHF.

This chain uses TRBV6-1 with TRBJ1-5; the match to TRBD1 covers 8 bases. V gave up 4 bases and J gave up 4 bases; unmatched junction bases: 9. In germline, CDR1 is MNHNS, CDR2 SASEGT. This CDR3 has 16 residues. The CDR3 sequence: CASSARQGWGNQPQHF. In DNA, the CDR3 is TGTGCCAGCAGTGCCCGACAGGGGTGGGGGAATCAGCCCCAGCATTTT.

The chain recombines TRBV4-1 with TRBJ1-5; D unclear. Germline CDR1 and CDR2: MGHRA and YSYEKL. The CDR3 has 15 residues. Deletions cut 0 bases from V and 7 bases from J, with 13 bases between. CDR3 amino acids: CASSQDGLGGQPQHF. CDR3 bases: TGCGCCAGCAGCCAAGATGGGCTGGGAGGACAGCCCCAGCATTTT.

As DNA, the CDR3 is TGTGCCAGCAGCTTGAAGGGGCCGAACTACGAGCAGTACTTC. Protein: CASSLKGPNYEQYF. J is TRBJ2-7 and V is TRBV5-4, with TRBD1 as a possible D gene (5 bases). This CDR3 has 14 amino acids. V dropped 1 base and J dropped 3 bases, with 11 bases sitting between them. CDR1 is SGHNT, CDR2 YYREEE, per germline (reference sequence).

This chain connects TRBV7-9 to TRBJ1-3; the match to TRBD1 covers 11 bases. Germline V gene sequence: CDR1 SEHNR, CDR2 FQNEAQ (reference sequence). Trimming cost V 2 bases and J 2 bases; bases outside gene matches: 2. This CDR3 region has 16 residues. CDR3 loop: CASSLPGQGAGNTIYF. Here the CDR3 DNA reads TGTGCCAGCAGCTTACCGGGACAGGGGGCTGGAAACACCATATATTTT.

The chain uses TRBV7-6 and TRBJ1-3; a possible D gene is TRBD1 (5 bases). Germline-derived CDR1 and CDR2 are SGHVS and FNYEAQ. CDR3 size: 16 residues. Trimming pared 4 bases from V and 0 bases from J, leaving 13 bases between. The CDR3 DNA is TGTGCCAGCAGCTCACCGACAGAGGACTCTGGAAACACCATATATTTT. Protein sequence: CASSSPTEDSGNTIYF. Complete variable domain (other parts from reference TRBV7-6 and TRBJ1-3): GAGVSQSPRYKVTKRGQDVALRCDPISGHVSLYWYRQALGQGPEFLTYFNYEAQQDKSGLPNDRFSAERPEGSISTLTIQRTEQRDSAMYRCASSSPTEDSGNTIYFGEGSWLTVV.

The rearrangement links TRBV4-3 to TRBJ2-2; D not resolved. Per germline, CDR1 LGHNA and CDR2 YSLEER. Deletions cut 4 bases from V and 6 bases from J, with 12 bases between. The CDR3 totals 14 residues. In nucleotides, the CDR3 is TGCGCCAGCAGCCTTCAGATCAGGTCCGGGGAGCTGTTTTTT. This gives the protein CASSLQIRSGELFF.

This sequence joins TRBV7-3 and TRBJ2-3; D is perhaps TRBD1 (5 bases). This CDR3 has 15 residues. Germline V lookup: CDR1 SGHTA, CDR2 FQGTGA. V shed 1 base and J shed 4 bases, with 12 bases lying between them. CDR3: CASSLKTAWADTQYF. The CDR3 coding sequence is TGTGCCAGCAGCTTAAAGACAGCGTGGGCAGATACGCAGTATTTT. The entire variable domain, with the rest obtained from reference TRBV7-3 and TRBJ2-3, is as follows: GAGVSQTPSNKVTEKGKYVELRCDPISGHTALYWYRQSLGQGPEFLIYFQGTGAADDSGLPNDRFFAVRPEGSVSTLKIQRTERGDSAVYLCASSLKTAWADTQYFGPGTRLTVL.

The chain couples TRBV7-2 to TRBJ2-3, with 15 bases that match TRBD2. The ends lost 5 bases at V and 2 bases at J; junction bases unmatched: 5. The CDR3 runs to 17 residues. Germline loops: CDR1 SGHTA, CDR2 FQGNSA. CDR3 DNA: TGTGCCAGCAGCACCGGACTAGCGGGGGGGCCCACAGATACGCAGTATTTT. It codes for CASSTGLAGGPTDTQYF.

This clone has only a few counts. This chain connects TRBV7-8 to TRBJ1-1; 12 bases agree with TRBD1. CDR3 length: 17 amino acids. Germline V lookup: CDR1 SGHVS, CDR2 FQNEAQ. With V trimmed by 3 bases and J by 8 bases, 13 bases remained unmatched. The CDR3 is CASSFPQAGTGGSEAFF. In DNA, the CDR3 is TGTGCCAGCAGCTTCCCCCAAGCAGGGACAGGGGGCTCGGAAGCTTTCTTT.

The chain is built from TRBV6-7 and TRBJ1-6; 9 positions match TRBD1. TRBV6-7 is an open reading frame, and its role is uncertain. The CDR3 length is 20 residues. Trimming at V came to 6 bases and at J to 0 bases, leaving 15 bases not matched to a gene. The DNA of the CDR3 is TGTGCCAGCAGAGTACTGTTGGGGACAGGGTATATCTCCTATAATTCACCCCTCCACTTT. Its translation is CASRVLLGTGYISYNSPLHF.

The genes are TRBV3-1 (or the pseudogene TRBV3-2) and TRBJ1-2; TRBD1 is a possible D gene (5 bases). The germline V gene encodes CDR1 LGHDT and CDR2 YNNKEL (reference sequence). CDR3 size: 13 residues. Trimming took 3 bases from V and 8 from J, leaving 13 bases between them. CDR3 region: CASSQGQGDGYTF. CDR3 coding DNA: TGTGCCAGCAGCCAGGGGCAGGGTGACGGCTACACCTTC.

The rearrangement links TRBV6-2 or TRBV6-3 to TRBJ2-7; the match to TRBD1 covers 10 bases. J was trimmed by 5 bases and V by 3 bases; bases with no gene match: 7. Germline CDR1 reads MNHEY; CDR2 reads SVGEGT. There are 15 residues in the CDR3. The DNA for the CDR3 is TGTGCCAGCAGTTATTCGGGACAGGGGCTTAACGAGCAGTACTTC. It is translated as CASSYSGQGLNEQYF.

The V gene is TRBV21-1, the J gene TRBJ2-2; the D call of TRBD1 is as the table states it, not checked on the DNA. TRBV21-1 is a pseudogene segment. The CDR3 loop spans 17 amino acids. Here the CDR3 reads CASQWLPGTGVTGELFF. The CDR3 DNA follows: TGTGCCAGCCAGTGGTTGCCCGGGACAGGGGTGACCGGGGAGCTGTTTTTT.

This chain links TRBV10-2 with TRBJ2-5, with 11 bases fitting TRBD2. Germline V gene data show CDR1 as WSHSY and CDR2 as SAAADI. With V trimmed by 8 bases and J by 4 bases, 12 bases remained unmatched. CDR3 size: 16 residues. The CDR3 region is CASRGPSGGPAETQYF. As DNA, the CDR3 is TGCGCCAGCCGGGGGCCTAGCGGGGGGCCTGCAGAGACCCAGTACTTC.

As DNA, the CDR3 is TGTGCCAGCAGCCCGGACACACCTGAAGCTTTCTTT. Protein sequence: CASSPDTPEAFF. The rearrangement links TRBV7-8 to TRBJ1-1; D may be TRBD1 (5 bases). Germline loops: CDR1 SGHVS, CDR2 FQNEAQ. V was cut by 5 bases and J by 6 bases, with 10 bases left in between. The CDR3 extends over 12 amino acids.

This chain uses TRBV29-1 with TRBJ1-1, with D uncertain. V was trimmed by 6 bases and J by 0 bases, leaving 14 bases between them. The CDR3 is made up of 14 amino acids. Germline V gene sequence: CDR1 SQVTM, CDR2 ANQGSEA. The CDR3: CSVSSGLMNTEAFF. In nucleotides, the CDR3 is TGCAGCGTATCTAGTGGCCTAATGAACACTGAAGCTTTCTTT. The variable domain in full, with the rest retrieved from reference TRBV29-1 and TRBJ1-1, is SAVISQKPSRDICQRGTSLTIQCQVDSQVTMMFWYRQQPGQSLTLIATANQGSEATYESGFVIDKFPISRPNLTFSTLTVSNMSPEDSSIYLCSVSSGLMNTEAFFGQGTRLTVV.

This clone has only one observation. The chain employs TRBV24-1 and TRBJ2-3, with D tentatively TRBD1 (6 bases). The CDR3 consists of 18 residues. Germline values: CDR1 KGHDR, CDR2 SFDVKD. Trimming shortened V by 0 bases and J by 5 bases, and 20 bases separated the two germline ends. The CDR3 is CATSDLNYGRGFVDTQYF. CDR3 bases: TGTGCCACCAGTGATTTGAATTACGGCAGGGGATTTGTAGATACGCAGTATTTT.

The chain combines TRBV19 with TRBJ1-4; D unclear. Germline CDR1 and CDR2: LNHDA and SQIVND (reference sequence). Trimming took 1 base from V and 10 from J, leaving 16 bases between them. The CDR3 runs 15 residues. The chain's CDR3 is CASSIALYPNGKLFF. The CDR3 region has the DNA TGTGCCAGTAGTATAGCCCTATACCCGAACGGAAAACTGTTTTTT. Full variable domain (missing parts from reference TRBV19 and TRBJ1-4): DGGITQSPKYLFRKEGQNVTLSCEQNLNHDAMYWYRQDPGQGLRLIYYSQIVNDFQKGDIAEGYSVSREKKESFPLTVTSAQKNPTAFYLCASSIALYPNGKLFFGSGTQLSVL.

This clone was counted a single time. The rearrangement uses TRBV24-1 and TRBJ2-2; D remains unclear. The CDR3 length is 13 residues. Germline CDR1 KGHDR, CDR2 SFDVKD. The germline V and J ends were trimmed by 3 bases and 7 bases, with 8 bases remaining between them. The CDR3 protein is CATSDNLDGELFF. CDR3 sequence (DNA): TGTGCCACCAGTGATAATCTAGACGGGGAGCTGTTTTTT.

The rearrangement links TRBV11-2 to TRBJ2-2, with 8 bases lining up with TRBD1. Per the germline V gene, CDR1 is SGHAT and CDR2 is FQNNGV. The V segment lost 2 bases and the J segment 6 bases; nucleotides outside the gene matches: 2. This CDR3 has 14 amino acids. The chain's CDR3 is CASSLQGASGELFF. CDR3 DNA sequence: TGTGCCAGCAGCTTACAGGGGGCTTCCGGGGAGCTGTTTTTT.

The V call is TRBV2, the J call TRBJ1-5; D gene unclear. Trimming cost V 3 bases and J 7 bases, with 10 bases left between them. Germline V CDR1 and CDR2: SNHLY, FYNNEI. The CDR3 consists of 13 residues. The CDR3 nucleotides are TGTGCCAGCAGTGAGCAGGCGGGCCAGCCCCAGCATTTT. Amino acid sequence: CASSEQAGQPQHF.

V is TRBV6-5 and J is TRBJ1-5; D is perhaps TRBD1 (5 bases). Trimming shortened V by 8 bases and J by 4 bases, and 12 bases separated the two germline ends. Germline assignment: CDR1 MNHEY and CDR2 SVGAGI. The CDR3 loop spans 13 amino acids. DNA of the CDR3: TGTGCCAGCTCCGGGGGGATAAATCAGCCCCAGCATTTT. It specifies CASSGGINQPQHF.

The J gene is TRBJ1-3, the V gene TRBV5-6, with 8 positions matching TRBD1. The CDR3 loop spans 13 amino acids. Trimming removed 5 bases from V and 7 bases from J; junction bases left unmatched: 5. CDR1 is SGHDT and CDR2 is YYEEEE in the germline V gene. The CDR3: CASSSRTGNTIYF. In nucleotides, the CDR3 is TGTGCCAGCAGTTCGCGGACAGGGAACACCATATATTTT.

V is TRBV6-6 and J is TRBJ1-6; 7 nucleotides agree with TRBD1. The ends lost 5 bases at V and 7 bases at J; junction bases unmatched: 5. CDR1 and CDR2 (germline): MNHNY, SVGAGI (reference sequence). The CDR3 totals 14 residues. CDR3 region: CASSADRANSPLHF. The CDR3 nucleotides are TGTGCCAGCAGTGCTGACAGGGCCAATTCACCCCTCCACTTT.

The chain recombines TRBV6-5 with TRBJ2-7; 8 bases line up with TRBD1. The germline V gene has CDR1 MNHEY and CDR2 SVGAGI. The CDR3 length is 12 residues. The CDR3 region is CASTAGGNEQYV. The CDR3, as DNA: TGTGCTAGCACGGCAGGGGGCAACGAGCAGTACGTC.

The chain carries TRBV11-1 and TRBJ2-1; a possible D gene is TRBD1 (5 bases). V was pared by 3 bases and J by 8 bases, with 20 bases between. Germline loops: CDR1 SGHAT, CDR2 FQDESV (reference sequence). CDR3 length equals 16 residues. CDR3 in amino acids: CASSFFADTRPYEQFF. The CDR3 region has the DNA TGTGCCAGCAGCTTTTTCGCGGACACCCGCCCCTATGAGCAGTTCTTC.

Regarding this clone: The sample has other DNA sequences that encode this CDR3 too. The chain is built from TRBV27 and TRBJ1-5; D might be TRBD1 (5 bases). Germline V lookup: CDR1 MNHEY, CDR2 SMNVEV (reference sequence). CDR3 length: 13 residues. Trimming shortened V by 1 base and J by 6 bases, and 7 bases separated the two germline ends. The CDR3 nucleotides read TGTGCCAGCAGTTTATGGGGGGGTCAGCCCCAGCATTTT. Protein sequence: CASSLWGGQPQHF.